This entry concerns a single T cell receptor (beta chain). Unique molecular identifiers featured in how the TCRbeta library was prepared. A single record per CDR3 protein comes from TCRdb applying MiXCR to the PCR reads. The sample includes more than 450,000 distinct CDR3 sequences, approximately 16% seen only once; the top ten take roughly 3.3%. This record belongs to a study of T-cell reconstitution after alpha-beta-depleted transplantation in children. V was pared by 4 bases and J by 6 bases, with 13 bases of the junction left unmatched. Germline values: CDR1 MNHEY, CDR2 SMNVEV (reference sequence). The CDR3 totals 16 residues.

The sequences come from PBMCs from the stem cell graft donor, collected from the stem cell graft. This TCR derives from a human donor who donated a stem cell graft to a child with acute lymphoblastic leukemia. The V gene is TRBV27, the J gene TRBJ2-7; TRBD1 matches at 9 bases. This CDR3 reads CASSSYSGTGSFEQYF. CDR3 sequence (DNA): TGTGCCAGCAGTTCCTACTCCGGGACAGGGAGTTTCGAGCAGTACTTC.